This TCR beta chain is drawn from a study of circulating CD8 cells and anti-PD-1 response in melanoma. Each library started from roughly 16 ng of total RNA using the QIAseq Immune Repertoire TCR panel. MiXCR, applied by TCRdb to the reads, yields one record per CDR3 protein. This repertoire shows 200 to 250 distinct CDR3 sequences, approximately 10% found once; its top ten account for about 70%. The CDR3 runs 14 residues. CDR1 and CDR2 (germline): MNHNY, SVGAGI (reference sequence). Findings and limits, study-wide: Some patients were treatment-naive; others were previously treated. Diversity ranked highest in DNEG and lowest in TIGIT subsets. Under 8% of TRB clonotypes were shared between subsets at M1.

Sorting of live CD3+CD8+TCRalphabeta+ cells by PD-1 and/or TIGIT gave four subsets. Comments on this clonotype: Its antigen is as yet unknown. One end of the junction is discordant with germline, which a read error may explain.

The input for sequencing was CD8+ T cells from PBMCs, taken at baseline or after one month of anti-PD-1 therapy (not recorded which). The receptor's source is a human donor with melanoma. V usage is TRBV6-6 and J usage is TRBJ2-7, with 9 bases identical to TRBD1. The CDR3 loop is CAGSADRGRYEQYF. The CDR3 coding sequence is TGTGCCGGCAGTGCGGACAGGGGACGGTACGAGCAGTACTTC.